This T cell receptor beta chain was documented in a study of cytomegalovirus exposure and HLA in healthy donors. Libraries were prepared by immunoSEQ multiplex PCR; TCRdb keeps only in-frame clonotypes and omits some of them. The data contain about 160,000 clones, approximately 86% of them singletons. CDR3 length equals 16 residues. Germline-derived CDR1 and CDR2 are SEHNR and FQNEAQ (reference sequence). The junction had 7 bases not matched to a gene; V was cut back by 4 bases and J by 3 bases. Material: PBMCs. The chain uses TRBV7-9 and TRBJ1-2, with 11 bases aligning to TRBD1. The receptor was isolated from a woman aged 18-29 years in good health and CMV-seronegative. CDR3 sequence (DNA): TGTGCCAGCAGCTCTTTGGACAGGGGGCTCGACTATGGCTACACCTTC. Translated: CASSSLDRGLDYGYTF.